A single sample is the source of the 17 T cell receptor beta chains below, sequenced in a study of blood T cell repertoires in COVID-19 (dated by TCRdb to the early 2020s). The library was built by means of the immunoSEQ multiplex PCR assay. Here the immuneACCESS table is served through TCRdb, limited to in-frame sequences with V and J called. Missing clones are a known gap in these copies; in checked studies unresolved V genes cover under half, and the rest lacks a known reason. The sample yields 200,000 to 250,000 clones; roughly 90% were counted once. The biggest ten clones account for about 4% of the sample. Sequenced material: PBMCs or T cells enriched from blood (not recorded which). The receptors derive from a woman aged 40 to 49 with acute COVID-19.

The chain couples TRBV7-3 to TRBJ1-6; D is uncertain. The CDR3 runs to 15 residues. The ends were cut back, 2 bases at V and 7 bases at J, with 12 bases in the middle. Germline CDR1 SGHTA, CDR2 FQGTGA. The CDR3 sequence is CASSLLIGENSPLHF. DNA for the CDR3: TGTGCCAGCAGCTTACTCATCGGAGAAAATTCACCCCTCCACTTT.

The rearrangement uses TRBV7-6 and TRBJ2-1; TRBD1 aligns across 7 bases. With 5 bases clipped from V and 7 bases from J, the junction kept 5 bases outside the gene matches. This CDR3 has 13 residues. The germline gives CDR1 SGHVS, CDR2 FNYEAQ. The CDR3 spells CASSPTGLNEQFF. CDR3 DNA sequence: TGTGCCAGCAGCCCGACAGGGTTGAATGAGCAGTTCTTC.

The CDR3 region has the DNA TGTGCTAGTGCCTCGGGGGGGGTGGCCATGAACACTGAAGCTTTCTTT. Encoded protein: CASASGGVAMNTEAFF. This rearrangement joins TRBV12-5 to TRBJ1-1; D might be TRBD1 (5 bases). From germline, CDR1 is LGHNT and CDR2 FRNRAP. The CDR3 runs to 16 residues. V lost 7 bases, J lost 0 bases, and 18 bases lay in between.

The rearrangement links TRBV5-4 to TRBJ2-7, with 9 bases that match TRBD2. Trimming cost V 3 bases and J 2 bases; bases outside gene matches: 6. Germline V gene sequence: CDR1 SGHNT, CDR2 YYREEE (reference sequence). The CDR3 spans 15 residues. CDR3 DNA sequence: TGTGCCAGCAGCTCCCTCGGCGGGGGGGCCTACGAGCAGTACTTC. This gives the protein CASSSLGGGAYEQYF.

This sequence joins TRBV2 and TRBJ1-1; 8 positions agree with TRBD1. CDR1 is SNHLY and CDR2 is FYNNEI in the germline V gene. The junction had 12 bases not matched to a gene; V was cut back by 5 bases and J by 7 bases. The CDR3 runs to 15 residues. CDR3 sequence (DNA): TGTGCCAGCAGTCCCAGGGGGCGCTTTGACATTGAAGCTTTCTTT. Translated: CASSPRGRFDIEAFF.

The chain links TRBV5-1 to TRBJ2-7; D call uncertain. Germline V lookup: CDR1 SGHRS, CDR2 YFSETQ. The CDR3 spans 15 residues. Trimming removed 0 bases from V and 1 base from J, with 11 bases in between. The CDR3 sequence is CASSLGTVISYEQYF. CDR3 nucleotides: TGCGCCAGCAGCTTGGGCACAGTGATATCCTACGAGCAGTACTTC. The whole variable domain, filled in from reference TRBV5-1 and TRBJ2-7, reads KAGVTQTPRYLIKTRGQQVTLSCSPISGHRSVSWYQQTPGQGLQFLFEYFSETQRNKGNFPGRFSGRQFSNSRSEMNVSTLELGDSALYLCASSLGTVISYEQYFGPGTRLTVT.

V and J are TRBV2 and TRBJ1-3; perhaps TRBD1 as D (6 bases). Per the germline V gene, CDR1 is SNHLY and CDR2 is FYNNEI. Trimming stripped 6 bases from V and 1 base from J, with 10 bases between. The CDR3 consists of 14 residues. The chain's CDR3 is CASRQGFSGNTIYF. CDR3 DNA sequence: TGTGCCAGCAGACAGGGTTTTTCTGGAAACACCATATATTTT.

J is TRBJ2-1 and V is TRBV7-8, with D tentatively TRBD2 (5 bases). The CDR3 is made up of 14 amino acids. The germline V gene has CDR1 SGHVS and CDR2 FQNEAQ. V gave up 4 bases and J gave up 7 bases, with 14 bases separating them. The CDR3 is CASSSEGRSNEQFF. CDR3 nucleotide sequence: TGTGCCAGCAGCTCCGAGGGCAGGTCTAATGAGCAGTTCTTC.

V is TRBV4-1 and J is TRBJ1-2, with 9 bases aligning to TRBD1. The junction had 5 bases not matched to a gene; V was cut back by 4 bases and J by 5 bases. CDR1 and CDR2 from the germline V gene are MGHRA and YSYEKL. The CDR3 runs 14 residues. This CDR3 reads CASSPGQGGYGYTF. CDR3 in DNA: TGCGCCAGCAGCCCGGGACAGGGCGGGTATGGCTACACCTTC.

The rearrangement joins TRBV7-3 to TRBJ2-3; 8 nucleotides match TRBD1. Germline assignment: CDR1 SGHTA and CDR2 FQGTGA. V lost 3 bases and J lost 1; bases outside the gene matches: 0. This CDR3 has 14 residues. The CDR3 DNA follows: TGTGCCAGCAGCTTCAGGGGGCGCACAGATACGCAGTATTTT. Translated: CASSFRGRTDTQYF. Full variable domain (rest looked up from reference TRBV7-3 and TRBJ2-3): GAGVSQTPSNKVTEKGKYVELRCDPISGHTALYWYRQSLGQGPEFLIYFQGTGAADDSGLPNDRFFAVRPEGSVSTLKIQRTERGDSAVYLCASSFRGRTDTQYFGPGTRLTVL.

The rearrangement links TRBV27 to TRBJ2-2, with 7 bases matching TRBD1. The CDR3 runs 15 residues. V lost 7 bases to trimming and J lost 0 bases; unmatched junction nucleotides: 5. CDR1 and CDR2 from the germline V gene are MNHEY and SMNVEV (reference sequence). The DNA for the CDR3 is TGTGCCAGCACCTCCGGGACAGCGAACACCGGGGAGCTGTTTTTT. Translating it yields CASTSGTANTGELFF.

V usage is TRBV11-2 and J usage is TRBJ1-1; D is possibly TRBD1 (5 bases). CDR3 length: 15 residues. CDR1 and CDR2 from the germline V gene are SGHAT and FQNNGV. V dropped 0 bases and J dropped 4 bases, with 12 bases sitting between them. The CDR3 loop is CASSLDLRQGTEAFF. CDR3 DNA sequence: TGTGCCAGCAGCTTAGATCTCCGTCAGGGCACTGAAGCTTTCTTT. The entire variable domain, with the rest obtained from reference TRBV11-2 and TRBJ1-1, is as follows: EAGVAQSPRYKIIEKRQSVAFWCNPISGHATLYWYQQILGQGPKLLIQFQNNGVVDDSQLPKDRFSAERLKGVDSTLKIQPAKLEDSAVYLCASSLDLRQGTEAFFGQGTRLTVV.

This clone appeared a single time. The rearrangement uses TRBV19 and TRBJ1-1, with 10 bases lining up with TRBD1. CDR1 and CDR2 from the germline V gene are LNHDA and SQIVND (reference sequence). Germline trimming cut 5 bases from V and 1 base from J; bases unmatched to any gene: 4. The CDR3 has 15 amino acids. CDR3 sequence (DNA): TGTGCCAGTAGTTTGGGGGACAGGGGGAACACTGAAGCTTTCTTT. Translation gives CASSLGDRGNTEAFF. Full variable domain (missing parts from reference TRBV19 and TRBJ1-1): DGGITQSPKYLFRKEGQNVTLSCEQNLNHDAMYWYRQDPGQGLRLIYYSQIVNDFQKGDIAEGYSVSREKKESFPLTVTSAQKNPTAFYLCASSLGDRGNTEAFFGQGTRLTVV.

The chain links TRBV7-3 to TRBJ1-1; 7 bases fit TRBD1. The CDR3 consists of 15 residues. CDR1 and CDR2 from the germline V gene are SGHTA and FQGTGA. V lost 2 bases, J lost 6 bases, and 9 bases stayed unmatched. The CDR3 sequence: CASSLVLGGSAEAFF. The CDR3 DNA reads TGTGCCAGCAGCTTAGTATTAGGGGGCAGCGCTGAAGCTTTCTTT.

In its sample, this clone was seen many times. The chain joins TRBV12-5 to TRBJ1-5, with no clear D. Trimming took off 3 bases at V and 2 bases at J, with 5 bases between the two ends. This CDR3 region has 13 residues. CDR1 is LGHNT, CDR2 FRNRAP, per germline. The CDR3 is CASGLAGNQPQHF. In DNA, the CDR3 is TGTGCTAGTGGTTTAGCCGGCAATCAGCCCCAGCATTTT.

This clone has a handful of counts. The rearrangement uses TRBV18 and TRBJ2-2; 9 bases match TRBD1. The V segment lost 3 bases and the J segment 14 bases; nucleotides outside the gene matches: 4. Germline-derived CDR1 and CDR2 are KGHSH and LQKENI. The CDR3 consists of 12 residues. The CDR3: CASSPRQGGLFF. CDR3 coding DNA: TGTGCCAGCTCACCTCGACAGGGGGGCCTGTTTTTT.

The CDR3 bases are TGTGCCAGTAGTCCTGACAGGGGCAATGGCTACACCTTC. As protein: CASSPDRGNGYTF. V and J are TRBV19 and TRBJ1-2; TRBD1 matches at 8 bases. With V trimmed by 5 bases and J by 6 bases, 5 bases remained unmatched. The length of the CDR3 is 13 residues. Looked up from germline, CDR1 is LNHDA and CDR2 is SQIVND (reference sequence).